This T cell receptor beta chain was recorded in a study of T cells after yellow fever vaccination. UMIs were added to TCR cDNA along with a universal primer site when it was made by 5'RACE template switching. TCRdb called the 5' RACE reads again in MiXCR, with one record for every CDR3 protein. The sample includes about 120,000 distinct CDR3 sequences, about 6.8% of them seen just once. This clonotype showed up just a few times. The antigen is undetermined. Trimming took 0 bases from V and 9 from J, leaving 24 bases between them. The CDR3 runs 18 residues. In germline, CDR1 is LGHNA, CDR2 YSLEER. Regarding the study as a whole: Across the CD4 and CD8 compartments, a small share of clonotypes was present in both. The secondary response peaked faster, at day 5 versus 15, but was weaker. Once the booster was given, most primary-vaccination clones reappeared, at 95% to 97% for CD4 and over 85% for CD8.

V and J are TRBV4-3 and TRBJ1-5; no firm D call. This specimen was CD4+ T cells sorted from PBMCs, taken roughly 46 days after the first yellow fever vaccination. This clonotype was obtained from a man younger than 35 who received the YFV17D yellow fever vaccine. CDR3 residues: CASSQDRSDWVLGRPQHF. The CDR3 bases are TGCGCCAGCAGCCAAGATCGAAGTGATTGGGTTTTGGGAAGGCCCCAGCATTTT.